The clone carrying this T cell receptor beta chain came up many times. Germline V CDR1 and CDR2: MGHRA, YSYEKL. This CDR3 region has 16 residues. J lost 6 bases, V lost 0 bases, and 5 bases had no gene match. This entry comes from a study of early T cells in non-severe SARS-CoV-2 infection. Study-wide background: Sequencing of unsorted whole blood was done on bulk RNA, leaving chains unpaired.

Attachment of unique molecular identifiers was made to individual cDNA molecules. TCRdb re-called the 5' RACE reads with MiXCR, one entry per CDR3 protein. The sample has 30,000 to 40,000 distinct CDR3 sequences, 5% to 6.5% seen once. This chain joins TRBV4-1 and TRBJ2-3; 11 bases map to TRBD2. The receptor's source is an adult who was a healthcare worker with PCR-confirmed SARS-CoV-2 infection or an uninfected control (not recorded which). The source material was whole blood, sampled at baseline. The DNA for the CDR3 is TGCGCCAGCAGCCAAGAGCCGGGACTAGCGGCCGATACGCAGTATTTT. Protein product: CASSQEPGLAADTQYF.